Presented here are 20 T cell receptor beta chains from one specimen sequenced in a study of blood T cell repertoires in COVID-19. Sequenced by immunoSEQ multiplex PCR; TCRdb stores in-frame clones only, minus some. This sample has 200,000 to 250,000 clones; about four fifths occur once, and the top ten carry 6.8%. Sequenced input: PBMCs or T cells enriched from blood (not recorded which). These receptors were obtained from a woman aged 35 to 49 who had recovered from COVID-19.

The gene calls are TRBV10-1 and TRBJ2-5; 9 nucleotides agree with TRBD2. V gave up 11 bases and J gave up 3 bases; unmatched junction bases: 7. CDR1 is WNHNN, CDR2 SYGVQD, per germline (reference sequence). This CDR3 is 13 amino acids long. The CDR3 sequence: CAAGLAREETQYF. DNA for the CDR3: TGCGCCGCGGGACTAGCCCGAGAAGAGACCCAGTACTTC.

Only a few counts were recorded for this clone. The V call is TRBV7-8, the J call TRBJ1-2; unclear D gene. The CDR3 covers 14 residues. V lost 0 bases and J lost 2, with 7 bases in between. Per the germline V gene, CDR1 is SGHVS and CDR2 is FQNEAQ. DNA for the CDR3: TGTGCCAGCAGCTTAGCGTCCGCGAACTATGGCTACACCTTC. Translation: CASSLASANYGYTF.

The table lists this clone with a few counts. V gene TRBV2 combines with J gene TRBJ2-2, with 8 bases fitting TRBD2. After removal of 3 bases from V and 1 base from J, the junction contained 4 bases not matched to a gene. The CDR3 covers 16 residues. Germline lookup yields CDR1 SNHLY and CDR2 FYNNEI. Written as DNA, the CDR3 is TGTGCCAGCAGTGAGCTGGGACTAGTGAACACCGGGGAGCTGTTTTTT. It is translated as CASSELGLVNTGELFF.

The V call is TRBV27, the J call TRBJ2-7, with 8 bases matching TRBD2. Germline V gene lookup returns CDR1 MNHEY and CDR2 SMNVEV (reference sequence). The trim removed 2 bases at V and 4 bases at J, leaving 4 bases unmatched. The CDR3 sequence is 14 residues long. The CDR3 loop reads CASSLGIAGYEQYF. CDR3 in DNA: TGTGCCAGCAGTTTAGGGATAGCGGGATACGAGCAGTACTTC.

The chain couples TRBV18 to TRBJ2-7; 9 bases are a match to TRBD2. This CDR3 has 14 amino acids. Germline V gene lookup returns CDR1 KGHSH and CDR2 LQKENI. The V and J ends lost 2 bases and 3 bases, in that order; junction bases with no gene match: 2. The CDR3 DNA reads as TGTGCCAGCTCACCAGCGGGGGGGGGCTACGAGCAGTACTTC. Translating gives CASSPAGGGYEQYF.

The J gene is TRBJ1-1, the V gene TRBV27; perhaps TRBD1 as D (6 bases). V lost 0 bases and J lost 1, with 27 bases in between. This CDR3 spans 21 amino acids. Germline V gives CDR1 MNHEY, CDR2 SMNVEV (reference sequence). CDR3 sequence (DNA): TGTGCCAGCAGTTTATCTGGTAGACGCCCCGCGGGGGGGGCGCGGAACACTGAAGCTTTCTTT. Translation: CASSLSGRRPAGGARNTEAFF.

V usage is TRBV19 and J usage is TRBJ2-1; 8 positions match TRBD2. CDR1 LNHDA and CDR2 SQIVND come from the germline V gene (reference sequence). The CDR3 covers 16 residues. V trimming: 4 bases; J trimming: 0 bases; junction bases outside the gene matches: 5. The CDR3 here is CASSRIGTSSYNEQFF. The DNA of the CDR3 is TGTGCCAGTAGTAGGATCGGGACTAGCTCCTACAATGAGCAGTTCTTC.

The rearrangement links TRBV11-3 to TRBJ2-5, with D tentatively TRBD1 (5 bases). The germline CDR1 and CDR2 sequences are SGHNT and YENEEA. The CDR3 extends over 14 amino acids. Trimming left V 3 bases short and J 7 bases short, with 15 bases between. The CDR3 region is CASSFGRAETTQYF. The CDR3 nucleotides read TGTGCCAGCAGCTTCGGCAGGGCCGAGACGACCCAGTACTTC.

J is TRBJ2-3 and V is TRBV7-2, with TRBD2 matching over 8 bases. The CDR3 covers 17 residues. J was trimmed by 0 bases and V by 1 base; bases with no gene match: 6. The V gene's germline CDR1 is SGHTA and CDR2 FQGNSA. The CDR3 nucleotides are TGTGCCAGCAGCTTAGAGCTAGCGGGCTATAGCACAGATACGCAGTATTTT. Its protein product is CASSLELAGYSTDTQYF.

This chain connects TRBV19 to TRBJ1-2; the match to TRBD1 covers 7 bases. The V gene end was trimmed by 8 bases and the J gene end by 4 bases; junction bases not matched to a gene: 19. Germline loops: CDR1 LNHDA, CDR2 SQIVND (reference sequence). This CDR3 comprises 17 residues. The CDR3 is CASQTGVELAGGYGYTF. CDR3 coding DNA: TGTGCCAGTCAAACAGGGGTAGAATTGGCGGGGGGCTATGGCTACACCTTC. Full variable domain (rest looked up from reference TRBV19 and TRBJ1-2): DGGITQSPKYLFRKEGQNVTLSCEQNLNHDAMYWYRQDPGQGLRLIYYSQIVNDFQKGDIAEGYSVSREKKESFPLTVTSAQKNPTAFYLCASQTGVELAGGYGYTFGSGTRLTVV.

The chain is built from TRBV18 and TRBJ2-5, with D maybe TRBD1 (6 bases). CDR1 and CDR2 (germline): KGHSH, LQKENI. V lost 8 bases and J 2 bases, leaving 9 bases between the germline ends. There are 12 residues in the CDR3. The CDR3 DNA reads TGTGCCAGCCAGGACAGTCAAGAGACCCAGTACTTC. Translation gives CASQDSQETQYF.

CDR3 nucleotide sequence: TGTGCCAGCAGTTACTCCCCGGACAGAAACTATGGCTACACCTTC. Translated: CASSYSPDRNYGYTF. The V gene is TRBV6-5, the J gene TRBJ1-2, with a tentative D call TRBD1 (6 bases). Germline CDR1 reads MNHEY; CDR2 reads SVGAGI. Trimming left V 0 bases short and J 2 bases short, with 10 bases between. The CDR3 has 15 residues.

The chain employs TRBV25-1 and TRBJ2-1; tentative D call: TRBD2 (5 bases). Trimming removed 9 bases at V and 10 bases at J, with 16 bases between. This CDR3 has 12 amino acids. The germline gives CDR1 MGHDK, CDR2 SYGVNS. DNA for the CDR3: TGTGCCAGGAAATTTCGGGGTGACGAGCAGTTCTTC. This translates into CARKFRGDEQFF.

This CDR3 is CASSLTGGTDTQYF. The CDR3 DNA reads TGTGCCAGCAGCTTGACAGGGGGCACAGATACGCAGTATTTT. This chain connects TRBV7-9 to TRBJ2-3; 8 positions match TRBD1. Germline V gene sequence: CDR1 SEHNR, CDR2 FQNEAQ (reference sequence). This CDR3 comprises 14 residues. The V and J ends lost 3 bases and 1 base, in that order; junction bases with no gene match: 0.

Only one count was recorded for this clone. The chain employs TRBV6-2 or TRBV6-3 and TRBJ2-7; D is unclear. Trimming pared 5 bases from V and 0 bases from J, leaving 11 bases between. Per germline, CDR1 MNHEY and CDR2 SVGEGT. The CDR3 contains 14 residues. CDR3 sequence (DNA): TGTGCCAGCAGTATCACTAAGAGCTCCTACGAGCAGTACGTC. It is translated as CASSITKSSYEQYV.

This chain joins TRBV5-4 and TRBJ1-1; 8 bases match TRBD1. The CDR3 length is 15 residues. Germline CDR1 and CDR2: SGHNT and YYREEE (reference sequence). Germline trimming cut 4 bases from V and 11 bases from J; bases unmatched to any gene: 16. This chain's CDR3 is CASSLAQGVSRRAFF. The CDR3 DNA sequence: TGTGCCAGCAGCCTAGCACAGGGGGTCTCGCGAAGGGCTTTCTTT.

This rearrangement joins TRBV25-1 to TRBJ2-1; D is undetermined. The CDR3 has 15 amino acids. The V end lost 0 bases, the J end lost 8 bases, and 14 bases lay between the germline ends. The germline V gene has CDR1 MGHDK and CDR2 SYGVNS. For the CDR3, the DNA is TGTGCCAGCAGTGAATATAGGCTAGGAATAGATGAGCAGTTCTTC. Its protein product is CASSEYRLGIDEQFF.

This clone came up once. The gene calls are TRBV6-2 or TRBV6-3 and TRBJ2-1; 11 nucleotides align to TRBD2. Per germline, CDR1 MNHEY and CDR2 SVGEGT. This CDR3 region has 16 residues. V lost 2 bases to trimming and J lost 9 bases; unmatched junction nucleotides: 9. CDR3 amino acids: CASSYRTSGRSPEQFF. CDR3 DNA sequence: TGTGCCAGCAGTTACCGCACTAGCGGGAGATCCCCTGAGCAGTTCTTC.

This clone occurred a few times. The chain couples TRBV5-1 to TRBJ1-6; TRBD1 matches 7 bases. Germline lookup yields CDR1 SGHRS and CDR2 YFSETQ. V was pared by 2 bases and J by 7 bases, with 9 bases of the junction left unmatched. The CDR3 contains 16 residues. The CDR3 DNA sequence: TGCGCCAGCAGCTTTCTTTCGGGACAGTCCAATTCACCCCTCCACTTT. Its translation: CASSFLSGQSNSPLHF.

The J gene is TRBJ1-3, the V gene TRBV9; D is possibly TRBD1 (6 bases). Germline CDR1 and CDR2: SGDLS and YYNGEE. The CDR3 totals 16 residues. The germline V and J ends were trimmed by 2 bases and 0 bases, with 12 bases remaining between them. CDR3 coding DNA: TGTGCCAGCAGCGTGGACAGCTCCTTCTCTGGAAACACCATATATTTT. Protein product: CASSVDSSFSGNTIYF.